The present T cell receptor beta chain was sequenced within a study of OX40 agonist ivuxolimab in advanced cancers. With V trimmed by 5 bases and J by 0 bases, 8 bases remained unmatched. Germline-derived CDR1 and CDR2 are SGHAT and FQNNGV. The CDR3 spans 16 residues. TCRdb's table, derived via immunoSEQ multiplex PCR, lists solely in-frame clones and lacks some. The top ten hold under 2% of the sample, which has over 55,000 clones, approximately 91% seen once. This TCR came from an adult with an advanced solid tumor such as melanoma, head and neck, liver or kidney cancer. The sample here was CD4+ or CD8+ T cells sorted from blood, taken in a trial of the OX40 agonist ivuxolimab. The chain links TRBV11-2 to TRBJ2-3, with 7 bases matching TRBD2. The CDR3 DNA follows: TGTGCCAGCAGCGGGGGGGAACGGACTAGCACAGATACGCAGTATTTT. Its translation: CASSGGERTSTDTQYF.